This TCR beta chain was identified during a study of control samples from healthy donors and cancer patients. Trimming removed 4 bases from V and 5 bases from J; junction bases left unmatched: 4. CDR1 and CDR2 from the germline V gene are SGHRS and YFSETQ. CDR3 length: 15 amino acids. Sequencing was performed with immunoSEQ multiplex PCR; in TCRdb, only in-frame clones are kept and a portion is missing. The table includes roughly 170,000 clones, 80% to 90% detected once. Sequenced sample: blood. This TCR was sampled from a woman in her twenties or thirties in good health. V gene TRBV5-1 combines with J gene TRBJ1-6, with 9 bases fitting TRBD1. CDR3: CASSPGTGHNSPLHF. DNA of the CDR3: TGCGCCAGCAGCCCCGGGACAGGGCATAATTCACCCCTCCACTTT.